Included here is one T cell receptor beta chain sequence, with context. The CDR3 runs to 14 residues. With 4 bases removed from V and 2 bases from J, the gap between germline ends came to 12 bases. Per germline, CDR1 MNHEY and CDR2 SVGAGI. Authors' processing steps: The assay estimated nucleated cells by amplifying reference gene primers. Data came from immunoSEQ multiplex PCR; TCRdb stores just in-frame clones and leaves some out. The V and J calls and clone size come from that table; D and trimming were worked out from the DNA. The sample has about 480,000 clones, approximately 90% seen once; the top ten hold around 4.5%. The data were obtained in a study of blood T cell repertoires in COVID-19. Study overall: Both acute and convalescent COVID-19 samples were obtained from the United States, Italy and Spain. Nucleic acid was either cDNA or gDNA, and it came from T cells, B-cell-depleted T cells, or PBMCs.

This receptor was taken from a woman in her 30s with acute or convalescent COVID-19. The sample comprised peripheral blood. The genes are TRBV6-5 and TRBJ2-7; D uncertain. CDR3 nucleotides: TGTGCCAGCAGTTGGATTTCGGGTCCCTACGAGCAGTACTTC. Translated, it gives CASSWISGPYEQYF.